A selection of T cell receptor beta chains follows, all from one sample in a study of blood T cell repertoires in COVID-19. Some clones are missing from TCRdb's copy, which holds only in-frame ones; the method was immunoSEQ multiplex PCR. The repertoire holds around 260,000 clones, with 75% to 95% as singletons. Material for sequencing was PBMCs or T cells enriched from blood (not recorded which). These receptor sequences come from a woman aged 25-40 years who had recovered from COVID-19. The CDR3 runs from the conserved cysteine through the conserved F or W. D genes are given only for firm matches. Size values are once, few and many counts, or a class for expanded clones, and some rows have none.

clone size: NA
J gene: TRBJ2-7
D gene: TRBD2
V gene: TRBV5-4
CDR3 protein: CASSRTVTSGRVYEQYF
CDR3 DNA: TGTGCCAGCAGCCGAACCGTGACTAGCGGGAGGGTCTACGAGCAGTACTTC

clone size: NA
J gene: TRBJ1-3
D gene: NA
V gene: TRBV25-1
CDR3 protein: CASSKQGGTGNTIYF
CDR3 DNA: TGTGCCAGCAGTAAACAGGGCGGCACTGGAAACACCATATATTTT

clone size: NA
J gene: TRBJ2-7
D gene: TRBD1
V gene: TRBV29-1
CDR3 protein: CSVVPQGRGSSYEQYF
CDR3 DNA: TGCAGCGTTGTTCCCCAAGGCAGGGGGAGCTCCTACGAGCAGTACTTC

clone size: once
J gene: TRBJ1-3
D gene: NA
V gene: TRBV4-3
CDR3 protein: CASSPQASSGNTIYF
CDR3 DNA: TGCGCCAGCAGCCCTCAGGCGTCCTCTGGAAACACCATATATTTT

clone size: NA
J gene: TRBJ1-1
D gene: TRBD1
V gene: TRBV28
CDR3 protein: CASKGRSGGTTEAFF
CDR3 DNA: TGTGCCAGCAAAGGGAGGTCAGGGGGCACCACTGAAGCTTTCTTT

clone size: NA
J gene: TRBJ1-5
D gene: TRBD1
V gene: TRBV2
CDR3 protein: CASSVLDRLNNQPQHF
CDR3 DNA: TGTGCCAGCAGTGTTCTGGACAGGCTGAACAATCAGCCCCAGCATTTT

clone size: NA
J gene: TRBJ2-3
D gene: NA
V gene: TRBV27
CDR3 protein: CASSDRTLLRTDTQYF
CDR3 DNA: TGTGCCAGCAGTGACCGGACACTACTTCGCACAGATACGCAGTATTTT

clone size: NA
J gene: TRBJ1-2
D gene: TRBD1
V gene: TRBV19
CDR3 protein: CASSTGQGVGYGYTF
CDR3 DNA: TGTGCCAGTAGTACTGGACAGGGGGTAGGCTATGGCTACACCTTC

clone size: few
J gene: TRBJ2-7
D gene: TRBD1
V gene: TRBV7-2
CDR3 protein: CASSPTAGTEAYEQYF
CDR3 DNA: TGTGCCAGCAGCCCCACGGCCGGGACAGAGGCCTACGAGCAGTACTTC

clone size: NA
J gene: TRBJ1-2
D gene: NA
V gene: TRBV21-1
CDR3 protein: CASSKGPPQVGGYTF
CDR3 DNA: TGTGCCAGCAGCAAAGGGCCCCCACAGGTGGGCGGCTACACCTTC

clone size: NA
J gene: TRBJ2-3
D gene: TRBD2
V gene: TRBV3-1/TRBV3-2
CDR3 protein: CASSPRLAASTDTQYF
CDR3 DNA: TGTGCCAGCAGCCCCAGACTAGCGGCTAGCACAGATACGCAGTATTTT

clone size: NA
J gene: TRBJ2-3
D gene: TRBD1
V gene: TRBV6-2/TRBV6-3
CDR3 protein: CASSYPTRNPGTGSTDTQYF
CDR3 DNA: TGTGCCAGCAGTTACCCAACGAGAAACCCCGGGACAGGGAGCACAGATACGCAGTATTTT

clone size: NA
J gene: TRBJ2-1
D gene: TRBD1
V gene: TRBV7-2
CDR3 protein: CASSLEQGAIGEQFF
CDR3 DNA: TGTGCCAGCAGCTTAGAGCAGGGGGCTATCGGGGAGCAGTTCTTC

clone size: NA
J gene: TRBJ2-1
D gene: NA
V gene: TRBV19
CDR3 protein: CASSIGAASYNEQFF
CDR3 DNA: TGTGCCAGTAGTATAGGAGCGGCCTCCTACAATGAGCAGTTCTTC

clone size: NA
J gene: TRBJ1-3
D gene: TRBD1
V gene: TRBV7-8
CDR3 protein: CASSLRDRAAGNTIYF
CDR3 DNA: TGTGCCAGCAGCTTAAGGGACAGGGCGGCCGGAAACACCATATATTTT

clone size: NA
J gene: TRBJ2-7
D gene: NA
V gene: TRBV10-3
CDR3 protein: CAISELFRSLHDYEQYF
CDR3 DNA: TGTGCCATCAGTGAGCTATTCAGGTCCCTCCATGACTACGAGCAGTACTTC

clone size: NA
J gene: TRBJ1-5
D gene: TRBD1
V gene: TRBV13
CDR3 protein: CASSSGQGLNQPQHF
CDR3 DNA: TGTGCCAGCAGCTCGGGACAGGGACTAAATCAGCCCCAGCATTTT

clone size: NA
J gene: TRBJ2-7
D gene: TRBD2
V gene: TRBV6-2/TRBV6-3
CDR3 protein: CASSSRSSGTYEQYF
CDR3 DNA: TGTGCCAGCAGTTCCCGGTCTAGCGGGACCTACGAGCAGTACTTC

clone size: NA
J gene: TRBJ2-7
D gene: TRBD1
V gene: TRBV6-5
CDR3 protein: CASRPDRGPYEQYF
CDR3 DNA: TGTGCCAGCAGACCGGACAGGGGGCCCTACGAGCAGTACTTC

clone size: NA
J gene: TRBJ2-2
D gene: NA
V gene: TRBV7-3
CDR3 protein: CASSSRTASGELFF
CDR3 DNA: TGTGCCAGCAGCTCCAGGACAGCATCCGGGGAGCTGTTTTTT

clone size: NA
J gene: TRBJ1-2
D gene: NA
V gene: TRBV7-9
CDR3 protein: CASSLEGRGFGYGYTF
CDR3 DNA: TGTGCCAGCAGCTTAGAGGGGCGGGGCTTTGGCTATGGCTACACCTTC

clone size: NA
J gene: TRBJ2-5
D gene: TRBD2
V gene: TRBV6-1
CDR3 protein: CASSELAGGEETQYF
CDR3 DNA: TGTGCCAGCAGTGAACTAGCGGGAGGGGAAGAGACCCAGTACTTC

clone size: NA
J gene: TRBJ1-4
D gene: NA
V gene: TRBV5-4
CDR3 protein: CASSLDGGSGEKLFF
CDR3 DNA: TGTGCCAGCAGCTTGGATGGGGGCTCAGGTGAAAAACTGTTTTTT

clone size: NA
J gene: TRBJ1-6
D gene: TRBD1
V gene: TRBV11-1
CDR3 protein: CASSLEGGDSPLHF
CDR3 DNA: TGTGCCAGCAGCTTAGAAGGGGGCGATTCACCCCTCCACTTT

clone size: NA
J gene: TRBJ2-2
D gene: NA
V gene: TRBV21-1
CDR3 protein: CASKILQGARYTGELFF
CDR3 DNA: TGTGCCAGCAAGATACTCCAGGGGGCGAGGTACACCGGGGAGCTGTTTTTT

clone size: NA
J gene: TRBJ1-1
D gene: TRBD1
V gene: TRBV9
CDR3 protein: CASSPGTGPQGTEAFF
CDR3 DNA: TGTGCCAGCAGCCCCGGGACAGGGCCTCAGGGGACTGAAGCTTTCTTT

clone size: NA
J gene: TRBJ1-2
D gene: NA
V gene: TRBV5-5
CDR3 protein: CASSLEPRDYGYTF
CDR3 DNA: TGTGCCAGCAGCTTGGAGCCCAGGGATTATGGCTACACCTTC

clone size: NA
J gene: TRBJ2-3
D gene: NA
V gene: TRBV6-5
CDR3 protein: CASSLRAGHTDTQYF
CDR3 DNA: TGTGCCAGCAGCCTACGAGCGGGACACACAGATACGCAGTATTTT

clone size: NA
J gene: TRBJ2-7
D gene: TRBD2
V gene: TRBV2
CDR3 protein: CASSPLRLAGDPYEQYF
CDR3 DNA: TGTGCCAGCAGTCCCTTAAGACTAGCGGGAGATCCCTACGAGCAGTACTTC

clone size: NA
J gene: TRBJ2-3
D gene: NA
V gene: TRBV18
CDR3 protein: CASSPGLSTDTQYF
CDR3 DNA: TGTGCCAGCTCACCAGGACTTTCGACAGATACGCAGTATTTT

clone size: NA
J gene: TRBJ2-5
D gene: TRBD2
V gene: TRBV7-2
CDR3 protein: CASSLQLSSGGLQETQYF
CDR3 DNA: TGTGCCAGCAGCTTACAGCTTTCTAGCGGGGGACTCCAAGAGACCCAGTACTTC

clone size: NA
J gene: TRBJ1-2
D gene: TRBD1
V gene: TRBV9
CDR3 protein: CASSVIRTGTSNYGYTF
CDR3 DNA: TGTGCCAGCAGCGTAATTAGGACAGGAACATCTAACTATGGCTACACCTTC

clone size: NA
J gene: TRBJ2-2
D gene: TRBD2
V gene: TRBV28
CDR3 protein: CASSLTSGRAGGELFF
CDR3 DNA: TGTGCCAGCAGTTTAACTAGCGGGAGGGCCGGCGGGGAGCTGTTTTTT

clone size: NA
J gene: TRBJ2-3
D gene: NA
V gene: TRBV5-1
CDR3 protein: CASSLGSGVFSGTDTQYF
CDR3 DNA: TGCGCCAGCAGCTTGGGGTCGGGGGTGTTCTCTGGCACAGATACGCAGTATTTT

clone size: NA
J gene: TRBJ2-7
D gene: TRBD2
V gene: TRBV29-1
CDR3 protein: CSVASTTGGDEQYF
CDR3 DNA: TGCAGCGTTGCTTCTACCACGGGAGGGGACGAGCAGTACTTC

clone size: NA
J gene: TRBJ2-7
D gene: NA
V gene: TRBV27
CDR3 protein: CASSFLASYEQYF
CDR3 DNA: TGTGCCAGCAGTTTTTTGGCTTCCTACGAGCAGTACTTC

clone size: NA
J gene: TRBJ2-1
D gene: TRBD2
V gene: TRBV6-1
CDR3 protein: CASSGRTSGRRPTSYNEQFF
CDR3 DNA: TGTGCCAGCAGTGGACGGACTAGCGGGAGGCGCCCCACAAGCTACAATGAGCAGTTCTTC

clone size: NA
J gene: TRBJ2-1
D gene: TRBD1
V gene: TRBV29-1
CDR3 protein: CSVKDRGINEQFF
CDR3 DNA: TGCAGCGTTAAGGACAGGGGTATCAATGAGCAGTTCTTC

clone size: NA
J gene: TRBJ2-1
D gene: NA
V gene: TRBV27
CDR3 protein: CASTRIGSRGYNEQFF
CDR3 DNA: TGTGCCAGCACCCGGATCGGGAGTCGGGGTTACAATGAGCAGTTCTTC